The 3 T cell receptor beta chains presented below share a single source sample, sequenced in a study of blood T cell repertoires in COVID-19. Repertoires were generated with immunoSEQ multiplex PCR, while TCRdb's copy carries only in-frame clones and drops some. The data show approximately 180,000 clones, over 75% seen once. Sequencing was carried out using peripheral blood. The receptors originated from an elderly woman with acute or convalescent COVID-19.

The chain recombines TRBV11-3 with TRBJ2-2, with 8 bases that match TRBD1. Germline V gene data show CDR1 as SGHNT and CDR2 as YENEEA. The CDR3 is 17 amino acids. Trimming took 2 bases from V and 4 from J; bases not matched to a gene: 9. The CDR3 region is CASSLTFGTGPTGELFF. CDR3 DNA sequence: TGTGCCAGCAGCTTAACCTTCGGGACAGGCCCCACCGGGGAGCTGTTTTTT.

V gene TRBV28 combines with J gene TRBJ2-7, with D possibly matching TRBD1 (5 bases). Trimming stripped 2 bases from V and 5 bases from J, with 16 bases between. Looked up from germline, CDR1 is MDHEN and CDR2 is SYDVKM. The CDR3 is made up of 15 amino acids. DNA of the CDR3: TGTGCCAGCAGTTTAATCGCCAGGGAAGGCCACGAGCAGTACTTC. It encodes CASSLIAREGHEQYF.

J is TRBJ1-2 and V is TRBV11-3; D call uncertain. The V end was cut by 5 bases, the J end by 2 bases, with 12 bases between. In germline, CDR1 is SGHNT, CDR2 YENEEA. The CDR3 is 14 amino acids. CDR3 nucleotides: TGTGCCAGCAGCCCTGGAGTGGCAAACTATGGCTACACCTTC. Translation gives CASSPGVANYGYTF.